A single sample gave rise to the 29 T cell receptor beta chains below, sequenced in a study of cytomegalovirus exposure and HLA in healthy donors. PCR involved 60 Vbeta and 13 Jbeta primers. Using immunoSEQ multiplex PCR, the repertoire was profiled, and TCRdb retains in-frame clones only, with some absent. The table lists about 170,000 clones, around four fifths of them singletons. The source material was PBMCs. The origin of the receptors is a female donor in good health and CMV-seronegative.

The count of this clone is one. The chain uses TRBV28 and TRBJ1-5; no clear D gene. Germline V CDR1 and CDR2: MDHEN, SYDVKM. V lost 6 bases and J lost 6, with 18 bases in between. The CDR3 runs to 15 residues. CDR3 nucleotide sequence: TGTGCCAGCAGCCAGGTGGTTGGAGGTCCTCAGCCCCAGCATTTT. Protein: CASSQVVGGPQPQHF.

This chain links TRBV28 with TRBJ1-2; 8 bases match TRBD1. The CDR3 consists of 14 residues. Germline V gene data show CDR1 as MDHEN and CDR2 as SYDVKM. With 3 bases clipped from V and 4 bases from J, the junction kept 4 bases outside the gene matches. CDR3 residues: CASSFGQGAYGYTF. In DNA, the CDR3 is TGTGCCAGCAGTTTTGGGCAGGGGGCCTATGGCTACACCTTC.

The CDR3 reads CASTGGETEAFF. Here the CDR3 DNA reads TGTGCCAGCACAGGGGGTGAAACTGAAGCTTTCTTT. The rearrangement uses TRBV6-5 and TRBJ1-1; 7 bases fit TRBD1. The V segment lost 7 bases and the J segment 5 bases; nucleotides outside the gene matches: 4. The CDR3 is 12 residues long. Germline V gene lookup returns CDR1 MNHEY and CDR2 SVGAGI.

The genes are TRBV29-1 and TRBJ1-2; D unresolved. Trimming took off 4 bases at V and 6 bases at J, with 12 bases between the two ends. From germline, CDR1 is SQVTM and CDR2 ANQGSEA. This CDR3 contains 12 residues. In DNA, the CDR3 is TGCAGCGTTGTTGTACAGAGAGATGGCTACACCTTC. Translated, it gives CSVVVQRDGYTF.

The V gene is TRBV30, the J gene TRBJ2-5, with D hard to call. The length of the CDR3 is 10 residues. Per germline, CDR1 GTSNPN and CDR2 SVGIG (reference sequence). Deletions cut 5 bases from V and 5 bases from J, with 6 bases between. The CDR3 here is CAWSTETQYF. The CDR3 DNA reads as TGTGCCTGGTCTACGGAGACCCAGTACTTC.

The chain carries TRBV6-1 and TRBJ2-1, with 9 bases fitting TRBD2. From germline, CDR1 is MNHNS and CDR2 SASEGT. The V and J ends lost 5 bases and 2 bases, in that order; junction bases with no gene match: 4. The CDR3 is 15 amino acids. CDR3 loop: CASSTSGLTYNEQFF. In nucleotides, the CDR3 is TGTGCCAGCAGTACTAGCGGGTTGACCTACAATGAGCAGTTCTTC.

This clone is a singleton in its sample. The chain combines TRBV18 with TRBJ2-1; TRBD1 aligns across 11 bases. V lost 2 bases, J lost 10 bases, and 7 bases stayed unmatched. Per germline, CDR1 KGHSH and CDR2 LQKENI. The CDR3 runs to 15 residues. As DNA, the CDR3 is TGTGCCAGCTCACCATCGAGGACAGGGGGCAACGAGCAGTTCTTC. It codes for CASSPSRTGGNEQFF.

This clone was seen once. J is TRBJ1-1 and V is TRBV2; unclear D gene. V lost 3 bases to trimming and J lost 6 bases, with 11 bases between them. Germline CDR1 is SNHLY and CDR2 is FYNNEI. This CDR3 region has 13 residues. The CDR3 DNA reads as TGTGCCAGCAGTGAGGAGTACACCTCTGAAGCTTTCTTT. Its translation: CASSEEYTSEAFF.

The V call is TRBV28, the J call TRBJ2-7, with D tentatively TRBD1 (6 bases). V was shortened by 8 bases and J by 2 bases, with 19 bases between the two germline ends. The CDR3 is made up of 15 amino acids. The germline CDR1 and CDR2 sequences are MDHEN and SYDVKM. The DNA for the CDR3 is TGTGCCAGCTTACCGAATCGGGACATGACCTACGAGCAGTACTTC. It specifies CASLPNRDMTYEQYF.

The J gene is TRBJ1-2, the V gene TRBV7-2, with 7 nucleotides matching TRBD1. This CDR3 is built from 13 residues. Germline CDR1 and CDR2: SGHTA and FQGNSA. Trimming cost V 3 bases and J 6 bases; bases outside gene matches: 4. CDR3 in DNA: TGTGCCAGCAGCTTTCGACAGGGCCATGGCTACACCTTC. It yields the protein CASSFRQGHGYTF.

This sequence joins TRBV11-2 and TRBJ2-1; 12 bases map to TRBD2. This CDR3 region has 14 residues. Germline V CDR1 and CDR2: SGHAT, FQNNGV. With V trimmed by 5 bases and J by 15 bases, 11 bases remained unmatched. The CDR3 sequence is CASSLSLAGGQGFF. CDR3 nucleotide sequence: TGTGCCAGCAGCCTCTCACTAGCGGGAGGTCAGGGGTTCTTC.

The chain employs TRBV30 and TRBJ1-4; possible D gene TRBD1, 5 bases. This CDR3 contains 13 residues. Germline V gene data show CDR1 as GTSNPN and CDR2 as SVGIG (reference sequence). V shed 0 bases and J shed 7 bases, with 9 bases lying between them. CDR3 protein: CAWSVMTVEKLFF. In DNA form, the CDR3 reads TGTGCCTGGAGTGTCATGACAGTTGAAAAACTGTTTTTT.

This chain uses TRBV7-3 with TRBJ1-1; no clear D gene. Trimming took 2 bases from V and 1 from J, leaving 11 bases between them. Germline V gene sequence: CDR1 SGHTA, CDR2 FQGTGA. This CDR3 region has 15 residues. The CDR3 DNA reads as TGTGCCAGCAGCTTAGGTCCACGGGAGAACACTGAAGCTTTCTTT. It yields the protein CASSLGPRENTEAFF.

V is TRBV5-1 and J is TRBJ2-2; 11 bases agree with TRBD2. CDR3 length equals 16 residues. Germline trimming cut 0 bases from V and 5 bases from J; bases unmatched to any gene: 3. Per the germline V gene, CDR1 is SGHRS and CDR2 is YFSETQ. For the CDR3, the DNA is TGCGCCAGCAGCTTGGTGATAGCGGGGGGGACCGGGGAGCTGTTTTTT. Its protein product is CASSLVIAGGTGELFF.

Notes on this clone: At the DNA level, this CDR3 is encoded by other sequences in the same sample as well. The chain combines TRBV7-2 with TRBJ2-3; D is undetermined. Germline lookup yields CDR1 SGHTA and CDR2 FQGNSA. V lost 0 bases and J lost 1, with 5 bases in between. The CDR3 consists of 14 residues. In DNA form, the CDR3 reads TGTGCCAGCAGCTTAGCCCGGGGCACAGATACGCAGTATTTT. Its protein product is CASSLARGTDTQYF. The whole variable domain, filled in from reference TRBV7-2 and TRBJ2-3, reads GAGVSQSPSNKVTEKGKDVELRCDPISGHTALYWYRQSLGQGLEFLIYFQGNSAPDKSGLPSDRFSAERTGGSVSTLTIQRTQQEDSAVYLCASSLARGTDTQYFGPGTRLTVL.

The gene calls are TRBV5-4 and TRBJ1-6; tentative D call: TRBD1 (5 bases). Germline assignment: CDR1 SGHNT and CDR2 YYREEE (reference sequence). With 0 bases removed from V and 3 bases from J, the gap between germline ends came to 7 bases. The CDR3 sequence is 15 residues long. The CDR3 reads CASSLGDSYNSPLHF. CDR3 coding DNA: TGTGCCAGCAGCTTGGGAGACAGCTATAATTCACCCCTCCACTTT.

The chain employs TRBV10-1 and TRBJ2-1; 10 positions match TRBD1. CDR1 and CDR2 from the germline V gene are WNHNN and SYGVQD (reference sequence). CDR3 size: 14 residues. V lost 10 bases, J lost 7 bases, and 10 bases stayed unmatched. CDR3 amino acids: CATNRDRGLNEQFF. CDR3 bases: TGCGCCACGAACCGGGACAGGGGATTGAATGAGCAGTTCTTC.

This clone was seen once. The chain's CDR3 is CASRPRAVGEARGHTGELFF. The DNA for the CDR3 is TGTGCAAGTCGCCCTCGAGCGGTGGGGGAGGCCCGGGGACACACCGGGGAGCTGTTTTTT. V is TRBV12-2 and J is TRBJ2-2; TRBD2, as called in the table, went unchecked against the DNA. TRBV12-2 is noted as a pseudogene. The CDR3 covers 20 residues.

The V gene is TRBV5-1, the J gene TRBJ2-7; 7 bases fit TRBD2. This CDR3 region has 14 residues. Trimming took 0 bases from V and 6 from J; bases not matched to a gene: 6. Germline values: CDR1 SGHRS, CDR2 YFSETQ. The CDR3 protein is CASSLGAGDSEQYF. Here the CDR3 DNA reads TGCGCCAGCAGCTTGGGCGCGGGAGATTCCGAGCAGTACTTC.

Regarding this clone: At one end, the junction sequence differs from germline, possibly due to a read error. This chain uses TRBV7-7 with TRBJ2-2; TRBD2 agrees at 10 bases. The CDR3 runs to 16 residues. Germline-derived CDR1 and CDR2 are SSHAT and FNYEAQ (reference sequence). As DNA, the CDR3 is TGTGCTAGCAGCACACGGACTAGCGGAACCACCGGGGAGCTGTTTTTT. Amino acids: CASSTRTSGTTGELFF. Full variable domain (missing parts from reference TRBV7-7 and TRBJ2-2): GAGVSQSPRYKVTKRGQDVTLRCDPISSHATLYWYQQALGQGPEFLTYFNYEAQPDKSGLPSDRFSAERPEGSISTLTIQRTEQRDSAMYRCASSTRTSGTTGELFFGEGSRLTVL.

The chain employs TRBV7-2 and TRBJ1-5; perhaps TRBD1 as D (6 bases). The germline gives CDR1 SGHTA, CDR2 FQGNSA. V was clipped by 0 bases and J by 5 bases, with 11 bases between them. This CDR3 is built from 15 residues. This CDR3 reads CASSLALGADQPQHF. The CDR3 coding sequence is TGTGCCAGCAGCTTAGCACTGGGGGCGGATCAGCCCCAGCATTTT.

J is TRBJ2-5 and V is TRBV6-5, with 9 bases identical to TRBD1. Matching the DNA end better, TRBJ2-7 makes the J call doubtful. CDR3 length: 15 residues. CDR1 and CDR2 (germline): MNHEY, SVGAGI. The CDR3 is CASRTDRGKSGEQYF. In DNA form, the CDR3 reads TGTGCCAGCAGAACCGACAGGGGGAAGTCGGGCGAGCAGTACTTC.

Worth noting for this clone: The conserved closing phenylalanine or tryptophan is absent in this CDR3, likely reflecting a read error. The chain links TRBV2 to TRBJ2-7, with 10 bases fitting TRBD2. This CDR3 is built from 15 residues. V trimming: 5 bases; J trimming: 3 bases; junction bases outside the gene matches: 7. Germline V gene sequence: CDR1 SNHLY, CDR2 FYNNEI. The CDR3 DNA reads TGTGCCAGCAGTTCCGAACTAGCGGGGAGCTACGAGCAGTACCTC. This translates into CASSSELAGSYEQYL.

V is TRBV27 and J is TRBJ2-1; 11 nucleotides match TRBD1. The CDR3 has 14 amino acids. V was clipped by 6 bases and J by 4 bases; unmatched bases: 2. Germline CDR1 reads MNHEY; CDR2 reads SMNVEV (reference sequence). In nucleotides, the CDR3 is TGTGCCAGCAGCGGGACAGGGGGTTACAATGAGCAGTTCTTC. It yields the protein CASSGTGGYNEQFF.

V gene TRBV19 combines with J gene TRBJ2-7; TRBD1 agrees at 11 bases. CDR1 is LNHDA and CDR2 is SQIVND in the germline V gene (reference sequence). This CDR3 region has 15 residues. With V trimmed by 5 bases and J by 5 bases, 8 bases remained unmatched. The CDR3 loop is CASSARDRGSHEQYF. The CDR3 DNA follows: TGTGCCAGTAGTGCAAGGGACAGGGGGTCCCACGAGCAGTACTTC. The full variable domain, with the rest looked up from reference TRBV19 and TRBJ2-7, is DGGITQSPKYLFRKEGQNVTLSCEQNLNHDAMYWYRQDPGQGLRLIYYSQIVNDFQKGDIAEGYSVSREKKESFPLTVTSAQKNPTAFYLCASSARDRGSHEQYFGPGTRLTVT.

The V gene is TRBV11-2, the J gene TRBJ2-7; D may be TRBD2 (6 bases). Trimming stripped 5 bases from V and 1 base from J, with 6 bases between. This CDR3 contains 12 residues. Per germline, CDR1 SGHAT and CDR2 FQNNGV. CDR3 sequence: CASSRGSYEQYF. CDR3 in DNA: TGTGCCAGCAGCCGGGGGTCCTACGAGCAGTACTTC.

This sequence joins TRBV10-3 and TRBJ1-2; D not certain. V lost 0 bases to trimming and J lost 1 base, with 6 bases between them. This CDR3 contains 14 residues. The germline V gene encodes CDR1 ENHRY and CDR2 SYGVKD. Here the CDR3 reads CAISESTGNYGYTF. The CDR3 coding sequence is TGTGCCATCAGTGAGTCGACGGGTAACTATGGCTACACCTTC.

This clone was counted only a few times. The rearrangement uses TRBV10-3 and TRBJ2-1; D is possibly TRBD2 (6 bases). The CDR3 has 15 residues. The germline CDR1 and CDR2 sequences are ENHRY and SYGVKD. The V end was cut by 6 bases, the J end by 5 bases, with 17 bases between. The CDR3 nucleotides are TGTGCCATCAGGGGTTGGGGGTCGGGGGACAATGAGCAGTTCTTC. Translating gives CAIRGWGSGDNEQFF.

This clone was found a few times. This chain connects TRBV11-2 to TRBJ2-3, with D perhaps matching TRBD2 (5 bases). Germline CDR1 and CDR2: SGHAT and FQNNGV. CDR3 length equals 15 residues. Trimming left V 3 bases short and J 5 bases short, with 15 bases between. CDR3 region: CASSFQSQAGDTQYF. The CDR3 DNA sequence: TGTGCCAGCAGCTTCCAGAGCCAGGCGGGAGATACGCAGTATTTT.